The present T cell receptor (beta chain) was sequenced within a study of technical replicates of blood from several donors. Some clones are missing from TCRdb's copy, which holds only in-frame ones; the method was immunoSEQ multiplex PCR. The sample yields some 67,000 clones, roughly 98% seen once. The sample consisted of T cells isolated from PBMCs. The source of this sequence is a human donor in good health.

CDR3 amino acids: CATRVGQGVLPSPLHF. CDR3 nucleotide sequence: TGTGCCACCAGGGTGGGACAGGGAGTGTTACCGTCACCCCTCCACTTT. The chain couples TRBV15 to TRBJ1-6; TRBD1 aligns across 9 bases. Germline V gene lookup returns CDR1 LNHNV and CDR2 YYDKDF (reference sequence). CDR3 length: 16 amino acids. Losses at the gene ends were 6 bases for V and 10 bases for J; bases not matched to a gene: 13.